This entry is about one T cell receptor beta chain. V was clipped by 4 bases and J by 4 bases; unmatched bases: 4. Germline V gene sequence: CDR1 SQVTM, CDR2 ANQGSEA. CDR3 length: 14 amino acids. The record originates from a study of OX40 agonist ivuxolimab in advanced cancers. The table came from immunoSEQ multiplex PCR; TCRdb's copy has only in-frame clones and leaves some out. The sample lists approximately 84,000 clones, approximately 89% seen once, with over 0.15% in the top ten. V is TRBV29-1 and J is TRBJ2-1; 10 bases align to TRBD2. This TCR came from an adult with an advanced solid tumor such as melanoma, head and neck, liver or kidney cancer. The source was CD4+ or CD8+ T cells sorted from blood, collected in a trial of the OX40 agonist ivuxolimab. The CDR3 region is CSVAPSGGYNEQFF. CDR3 DNA: TGCAGCGTTGCCCCTAGCGGGGGATACAATGAGCAGTTCTTC.